The 5 T cell receptor beta chains below all came from one sample that was sequenced in a study of cytomegalovirus exposure and HLA in healthy donors. PCR involved 60 Vbeta and 13 Jbeta primers. Sequencing was performed with immunoSEQ multiplex PCR; in TCRdb, only in-frame clones are kept and a portion is missing. The sample lists roughly 170,000 clones, less than 85% occurring once. Sample: PBMCs. These receptors all come from a male donor in good health and CMV-seronegative.

As concerns this clone: Its ends do not fully match the called genes, so a read error is possible. This sequence joins TRBV7-9 and TRBJ2-1; TRBD2 aligns across 8 bases. CDR1 is SEHNR, CDR2 FQNEAQ, per germline (reference sequence). The CDR3 has 17 residues. For the CDR3, the DNA is TGTTCCAGCAGCCAACAAAGCGGGAGAGGATTGTGGAATGAGCAGTTCTTC. This translates into CSSSQQSGRGLWNEQFF.

This clone is a singleton in its sample. The chain has TRBV2 and TRBJ2-7; 11 bases agree with TRBD2. V was pared by 6 bases and J by 4 bases, with 8 bases of the junction left unmatched. Germline CDR1 and CDR2: SNHLY and FYNNEI. The CDR3 totals 15 residues. CDR3 DNA sequence: TGTGCCAGCAGACCCCAGACTAGCGGGGTTTACGAGCAGTACTTC. It specifies CASRPQTSGVYEQYF.

The rearrangement joins TRBV14 to TRBJ1-6; D is undetermined. The length of the CDR3 is 14 residues. Per the germline V gene, CDR1 is SGHDN and CDR2 is FVKESK. Trimming stripped 4 bases from V and 13 bases from J, with 17 bases between. The CDR3 spells CASSLGPGTMPLHF. CDR3 nucleotide sequence: TGTGCCAGCAGCCTGGGCCCGGGAACAATGCCCCTCCACTTT. The entire variable domain, with the rest obtained from reference TRBV14 and TRBJ1-6, is as follows: EAGVTQFPSHSVIEKGQTVTLRCDPISGHDNLYWYRRVMGKEIKFLLHFVKESKQDESGMPNNRFLAERTGGTYSTLKVQPAELEDSGVYFCASSLGPGTMPLHFGNGTRLTVT.

This chain uses TRBV7-2 with TRBJ2-7; TRBD1 agrees at 9 bases. Germline lookup yields CDR1 SGHTA and CDR2 FQGNSA. The CDR3 loop spans 15 amino acids. J was trimmed by 6 bases and V by 0 bases; bases with no gene match: 6. The CDR3 here is CASSLAGTGTSEQYF. In DNA, the CDR3 is TGTGCCAGCAGCTTAGCCGGGACAGGGACTTCCGAGCAGTACTTC.

The V gene is TRBV25-1, the J gene TRBJ2-7; D ambiguous. The germline gives CDR1 MGHDK, CDR2 SYGVNS. CDR3 length: 14 amino acids. The ends were cut back, 6 bases at V and 4 bases at J, with 16 bases in the middle. As DNA, the CDR3 is TGTGCCAGCAGAGAGCCCGCAGGCTTGTACGAGCAGTACTTC. It encodes CASREPAGLYEQYF.